This T cell receptor beta chain was obtained from a study of blood T cell repertoires in COVID-19. The assay was immunoSEQ multiplex PCR, and TCRdb's table has in-frame clones only and misses some. In the table there are 200,000 to 250,000 clones, 82% of which are singletons. V was clipped by 4 bases and J by 2 bases, with 11 bases between them. From germline, CDR1 is SGHTA and CDR2 FQGNSA. CDR3 length: 14 amino acids. The sample consisted of peripheral blood. This rearrangement joins TRBV7-2 to TRBJ1-2; TRBD1 might be the D (6 bases). This TCR was recovered from a woman aged 80 or older with acute or convalescent COVID-19. CDR3 in amino acids: CASSSYGQNYGYTF. The CDR3 coding sequence is TGTGCCAGCAGCTCTTACGGACAGAACTATGGCTACACCTTC.